The 27 T cell receptor beta chains given below trace back to one sample, sequenced in a study of molecular identifiers for immune sequencing clone quantification. TCRdb analysed the PCR reads with MiXCR anew, one entry per CDR3 protein. Of 30,000 to 45,000 distinct CDR3 sequences listed, approximately 18% are singletons. Input material: naive CD8+ T cells from blood, with Jurkat cell RNA spiked in. Subset of the sample: FACS-sorted CD8+CD4-CCR7+CD45RA+ naive T cells. These receptors came from a human donor in good health. Some libraries in this study had Jurkat cell RNA spiked in.

This sequence joins TRBV4-2 and TRBJ1-6; no reliable D call. Trimming shortened V by 2 bases and J by 9 bases, and 14 bases separated the two germline ends. The length of the CDR3 is 15 residues. Germline-derived CDR1 and CDR2 are LGHNA and YNFKEQ. The DNA of the CDR3 is TGTGCCAGCAGCCAAATAGAACCTTCCGCTTCACCCCTCCACTTT. This translates into CASSQIEPSASPLHF.

By sample fraction, this clonotype is medium-sized. V and J are TRBV5-6 and TRBJ2-5; TRBD1 aligns across 8 bases. From germline, CDR1 is SGHDT and CDR2 YYEEEE. The CDR3 sequence is 16 residues long. The V and J ends lost 4 bases and 5 bases, in that order; junction bases with no gene match: 13. As DNA, the CDR3 is TGTGCCAGCAGCCAATTTACAGGGGGGCTGGGCGAGACCCAGTACTTC. The encoded protein is CASSQFTGGLGETQYF.

At least ten counts were recorded for this clonotype. The genes are TRBV6-1 and TRBJ2-7; D call uncertain. Germline V lookup: CDR1 MNHNS, CDR2 SASEGT. V was trimmed by 4 bases and J by 3 bases, leaving 10 bases between them. The CDR3 runs 13 residues. CDR3: CASSGQIIYEQYF. DNA for the CDR3: TGTGCCAGCAGTGGGCAGATTATCTACGAGCAGTACTTC.

In the case of this clonotype: One base away lies a much larger clone, so this may be a sequencing read error. The V call is TRBV12-3 or TRBV12-4, the J call TRBJ1-4; no firm D call. The CDR3 is made up of 11 amino acids. CDR3 DNA: TGTGCCAGCGGCGGGTCTGAAAGACTGTTTTTT. Its translation is CASGGSERLFF.

In regard to this clonotype: Being one base from a much bigger clone, this may be a read error. This sequence joins TRBV6-5 and TRBJ1-1, with TRBD1 identical over 7 bases. After removal of 5 bases from V and 0 bases from J, the junction contained 6 bases not matched to a gene. CDR3 size: 15 residues. Germline loops: CDR1 MNHEY, CDR2 SVGAGI. The chain's CDR3 is CASSAPGGVNTEAFF. In nucleotides, the CDR3 is TGTGCCAGCAGTGCTCCAGGGGGGGTGAACACTGAAGCTTTCTTT.

Within the sample, this clonotype is medium-sized. The V gene is TRBV9, the J gene TRBJ1-1; 8 bases are shared with TRBD1. J was trimmed by 5 bases and V by 4 bases; bases with no gene match: 4. Germline lookup yields CDR1 SGDLS and CDR2 YYNGEE. The CDR3 length is 13 residues. CDR3 DNA sequence: TGTGCCAGCAGCCGACGGACAGGGACTGAAGCTTTCTTT. It encodes CASSRRTGTEAFF.

Comments on this clonotype: A much larger clone lies one base from this, so it may be a read error. The CDR3 DNA reads TGTGGCAGCAGTCCCCCTCTTGCGGCTAGCACAGATACGCAGTATTTT. Translation: CGSSPPLAASTDTQYF. The chain couples TRBV28 to TRBJ2-3; D call uncertain. The CDR3 runs to 16 residues. Germline CDR1 reads MDHEN; CDR2 reads SYDVKM.

The chain links TRBV5-1 to TRBJ2-1; 10 nucleotides line up with TRBD2. V lost 4 bases to trimming and J lost 7 bases; unmatched junction nucleotides: 11. Germline CDR1 reads SGHRS; CDR2 reads YFSETQ. The CDR3 has 16 residues. CDR3 protein: CASSLRSGGAKNEQFF. The CDR3 DNA sequence: TGCGCCAGCAGCCTAAGGAGCGGGGGGGCCAAGAATGAGCAGTTCTTC.

This clonotype was seen at least ten times. The chain employs TRBV12-3 or TRBV12-4 and TRBJ2-3, with 7 bases matching TRBD1. The CDR3 loop spans 17 amino acids. The junction had 12 bases not matched to a gene; V was cut back by 5 bases and J by 1 base. The CDR3 loop is CASSLPRGQSGTDTQYF. CDR3 nucleotide sequence: TGTGCCAGCAGTCTCCCCCGGGGACAGTCAGGCACAGATACGCAGTATTTT.

The table lists this clonotype with many counts. This chain uses TRBV12-3 or TRBV12-4 with TRBJ2-1; the D call may be TRBD1 or TRBD2 (5 bases each). Trimming took 5 bases from V and 0 from J, leaving 17 bases between them. CDR3 length: 17 residues. CDR3 sequence (DNA): TGTGCCAGCAGTCCCGTTCGGTGGGGGAGCTCCTACAATGAGCAGTTCTTC. Protein: CASSPVRWGSSYNEQFF.

This clonotype was seen repeatedly, ten times or more. This chain joins TRBV13 and TRBJ2-7; no clear D gene. The CDR3 runs 14 residues. Germline loops: CDR1 PRHDT, CDR2 FYEKMQ (reference sequence). Trimming took off 5 bases at V and 3 bases at J, with 14 bases between the two ends. The CDR3 DNA reads as TGTGCCAGCAGCCTACGAGGAACGATCTACGAGCAGTACTTC. It is translated as CASSLRGTIYEQYF.

This sequence joins TRBV5-1 and TRBJ1-1; D is perhaps TRBD1 (5 bases). Germline CDR1 reads SGHRS; CDR2 reads YFSETQ. V was clipped by 2 bases and J by 4 bases, with 6 bases between them. The CDR3 contains 12 residues. In DNA, the CDR3 is TGCGCCAGCAGCTTAGGGGCCACTGAAGCTTTCTTT. This codes for CASSLGATEAFF.

The sample holds many counts of this clonotype. The chain combines TRBV7-9 with TRBJ2-7; TRBD2 is a possible D gene (5 bases). V was trimmed by 1 base and J by 3 bases, leaving 10 bases between them. CDR3 length: 14 amino acids. Germline-derived CDR1 and CDR2 are SEHNR and FQNEAQ (reference sequence). As DNA, the CDR3 is TGTGCCAGCAGCTTAGTGGGAGCTAACTACGAGCAGTACTTC. It is translated as CASSLVGANYEQYF.

This clonotype showed up many times. V and J are TRBV4-3 and TRBJ1-3, with a tentative D call TRBD1 (5 bases). This CDR3 is built from 16 residues. V dropped 4 bases and J dropped 4 bases, with 17 bases sitting between them. Germline CDR1 LGHNA, CDR2 YSLEER. CDR3 amino acids: CASSPSVGTGGNTIYF. The CDR3 DNA reads as TGCGCCAGCAGCCCCTCAGTAGGGACGGGAGGAAACACCATATATTTT.

For this clonotype: This could be a read error, since a much larger clone is one nucleotide away. The J gene is TRBJ2-3, the V gene TRBV27; the D gene is possibly TRBD2 (5 bases). Germline-derived CDR1 and CDR2 are MNHEY and SMNVEV (reference sequence). There are 15 residues in the CDR3. The CDR3 reads CAGSLEGVGTDTQYF. The CDR3 bases are TGTGCCGGCAGTTTAGAGGGAGTGGGCACAGATACGCAGTATTTT.

A few counts support this clonotype. CDR3 nucleotides: TGCAGTGCCAGGACAGGGGGTCTTTCGAGCAATCAGCCCCAGCATTTT. This codes for CSARTGGLSSNQPQHF. This chain links TRBV20-1 with TRBJ1-5; 10 positions match TRBD1. J was trimmed by 1 base and V by 6 bases; bases with no gene match: 9. The CDR3 is 16 residues long. Germline loops: CDR1 DFQATT, CDR2 SNEGSKA (reference sequence).

To note about this clonotype: One junction end does not reproduce the germline sequence, and a read error may be involved. The chain couples TRBV27 to TRBJ2-7; possibly TRBD2 for D (6 bases). Germline V gene lookup returns CDR1 MNHEY and CDR2 SMNVEV (reference sequence). The CDR3 is 13 amino acids. CDR3 sequence: CANSLGGMREQYF. Written as DNA, the CDR3 is TGTGCCAACAGTTTGGGGGGAATGCGCGAGCAGTACTTC.

This rearrangement joins TRBV28 to TRBJ1-4; no clear D gene. The V end was cut by 8 bases, the J end by 2 bases, with 9 bases between. Germline CDR1 and CDR2: MDHEN and SYDVKM. The CDR3 has 13 amino acids. CDR3 residues: CASSEATNEKLFF. The DNA of the CDR3 is TGTGCCAGCTCGGAGGCTACTAATGAAAAACTGTTTTTT.

In its sample, this clonotype was seen many times. The CDR3 DNA reads as TGTGCCAGCAGCTTAGCGCGACTAGCGGGCAATGAGCAGTTCTTC. This sequence encodes CASSLARLAGNEQFF. The V call is TRBV7-8, the J call TRBJ2-1, with 10 bases that match TRBD2. Germline lookup yields CDR1 SGHVS and CDR2 FQNEAQ. The CDR3 contains 15 residues. V lost 0 bases and J lost 6; bases outside the gene matches: 2.

On this clonotype itself: A much larger clone differs from this one at a single base, so this may be a read error. V gene TRBV28 combines with J gene TRBJ2-7; D unclear. The CDR3 is 12 residues long. Germline CDR1 MDHEN, CDR2 SYDVKM. The CDR3 DNA sequence: TGTGCCGGCAGTTTCCTCTCCTACGAGCAGTACTTC. It encodes CAGSFLSYEQYF.

As regards this clonotype: This clone may be a read error of a much larger clone one base away. V is TRBV9 and J is TRBJ2-3; no clear D gene. The CDR3 spans 16 residues. Germline V gene data show CDR1 as SGDLS and CDR2 as YYNGEE. V shed 3 bases and J shed 2 bases, with 16 bases lying between them. Here the CDR3 DNA reads TGTGCCAGCAGCGGAAACGGGCTCGATCCCACAGATACGCAGTATTTT. It translates to CASSGNGLDPTDTQYF.

The sample holds many counts of this clonotype. The V gene is TRBV12-3 or TRBV12-4, the J gene TRBJ1-2; TRBD1 matches at 7 bases. Germline trimming cut 6 bases from V and 7 bases from J; bases unmatched to any gene: 14. The CDR3 loop spans 15 amino acids. Here the CDR3 reads CASSPLQGTMIGYTF. CDR3 in DNA: TGTGCCAGCAGCCCTCTACAGGGGACCATGATTGGCTACACCTTC.

A remark on this clonotype: This may be a read error, as it is one base from a much larger clone. The chain combines TRBV4-3 with TRBJ1-2; the D is unclear. The CDR3 totals 15 residues. Germline values: CDR1 LGHNA, CDR2 YSLEER. The CDR3 reads CAGSQDLTAFYGYTF. CDR3 coding DNA: TGCGCCGGCAGCCAAGATCTAACCGCCTTCTATGGCTACACCTTC.

For this clonotype: A much bigger clone sits one base away, suggesting this may be a read error. In this CDR3 the conserved last residue, phenylalanine or tryptophan, is missing, so a read error is likely. This rearrangement joins TRBV4-3 to TRBJ2-4, with D tentatively TRBD1 or TRBD2 (6 bases each). Trimming left V 0 bases short and J 0 bases short, with 9 bases between. The CDR3 contains 16 residues. In germline, CDR1 is LGHNA, CDR2 YSLEER. The CDR3 here is CASSQDEGGAKNIQYV. Written as DNA, the CDR3 is TGCGCCAGCAGCCAAGATGAGGGGGGAGCCAAAAACATTCAGTACGTC.

This clonotype was picked up one time. A much larger clone is a single base away; this may be a read error. This chain's CDR3 is CVSSPVGDSLANEQFF. CDR3 DNA: TGTGTCAGCTCACCAGTAGGAGACTCCCTTGCGAATGAGCAGTTCTTC. The chain joins TRBV18 to TRBJ2-1, with D hard to call. The germline gives CDR1 KGHSH, CDR2 LQKENI. The CDR3 spans 16 residues. The full variable domain, with the rest looked up from reference TRBV18 and TRBJ2-1, is NAGVMQNPRHLVRRRGQEARLRCSPMKGHSHVYWYRQLPEEGLKFMVYLQKENIIDESGMPKERFSAEFPKEGPSILRIQQVVRGDSAAYFCVSSPVGDSLANEQFFGPGTRLTVL.

This clonotype was detected ten times or more. The chain links TRBV7-3 to TRBJ2-3, with 10 bases lining up with TRBD2. Germline V lookup: CDR1 SGHTA, CDR2 FQGTGA. This CDR3 has 16 amino acids. V lost 2 bases and J lost 1; bases outside the gene matches: 3. The CDR3, as DNA: TGTGCCAGCAGCTTACTCGGGACTAGCGGCACAGATACGCAGTATTTT. This encodes CASSLLGTSGTDTQYF. The full variable domain, rest sourced from reference TRBV7-3 and TRBJ2-3, is GAGVSQTPSNKVTEKGKYVELRCDPISGHTALYWYRQSLGQGPEFLIYFQGTGAADDSGLPNDRFFAVRPEGSVSTLKIQRTERGDSAVYLCASSLLGTSGTDTQYFGPGTRLTVL.

This clonotype has at least ten counts. The rearrangement joins TRBV20-1 to TRBJ2-5; D may be TRBD2 (5 bases). Germline V gives CDR1 DFQATT, CDR2 SNEGSKA (reference sequence). Trimming took 5 bases from V and 5 from J, leaving 12 bases between them. This CDR3 region has 12 residues. CDR3 sequence (DNA): TGCAGTGCTGCACCGAGAGGGGAGACCCAGTACTTC. Residues: CSAAPRGETQYF.